The rows below give T cell receptor beta chains drawn from one sample of a study of radiotherapy plus CTLA-4 blockade in lung cancer. Clones were sequenced by immunoSEQ multiplex PCR, and TCRdb holds only the in-frame ones, with some missing. The data contain roughly 98,000 clones, around 86% of them singletons. Sequences were derived from peripheral blood, sampled from a patient treated with radiotherapy plus ipilimumab. The source is a human donor with non-small cell lung cancer that progressed on radiotherapy plus ipilimumab. The CDR3 runs from the conserved cysteine through the conserved F or W. Fields, in order: CDR3 protein, CDR3 DNA, clone size, D gene, J gene, V gene. D genes are given only for firm matches. Not all rows give a size; the values are once, few, many and, for expanded clones, a class.

cdr3_aa: CASSLSVWDEQFF
cdr3_nt: TGTGCCAGCAGCTTATCCGTGTGGGATGAGCAGTTCTTC
clone_size: .
d_call: .
j_call: TRBJ2-1
v_call: TRBV7-6

cdr3_aa: CASSYTGEGEKLFF
cdr3_nt: TGTGCCAGCAGTTACACCGGGGAAGGCGAAAAACTGTTTTTT
clone_size: few
d_call: .
j_call: TRBJ1-4
v_call: TRBV6-5

cdr3_aa: CASSIDPGHTYEQYF
cdr3_nt: TGTGCCAGTAGTATAGATCCGGGACACACCTACGAGCAGTACTTC
clone_size: .
d_call: .
j_call: TRBJ2-7
v_call: TRBV19

cdr3_aa: CAWSVDQGAGQPQHF
cdr3_nt: TGTGCCTGGAGTGTAGACCAGGGGGCAGGTCAGCCCCAGCATTTT
clone_size: .
d_call: TRBD1
j_call: TRBJ1-5
v_call: TRBV30

cdr3_aa: CASSEFAQGSGNTIYF
cdr3_nt: TGTGCCAGCAGTGAATTTGCGCAGGGTTCTGGAAACACCATATATTTT
clone_size: .
d_call: .
j_call: TRBJ1-3
v_call: TRBV2

cdr3_aa: CASSQAALAVGEQYF
cdr3_nt: TGCGCCAGCAGCCAAGCAGCTCTAGCAGTGGGGGAGCAGTACTTC
clone_size: .
d_call: .
j_call: TRBJ2-7
v_call: TRBV4-1

cdr3_aa: CASQWTGESTEAFF
cdr3_nt: TGCGCCAGCCAATGGACAGGGGAGAGCACTGAAGCTTTCTTT
clone_size: .
d_call: TRBD1
j_call: TRBJ1-1
v_call: TRBV5-1

cdr3_aa: CASSFFLTSGKDTQYF
cdr3_nt: TGTGCCAGCAGCTTTTTTCTGACTAGCGGGAAGGATACGCAGTATTTT
clone_size: .
d_call: TRBD2
j_call: TRBJ2-3
v_call: TRBV7-2

cdr3_aa: CASSPQSALYGYTF
cdr3_nt: TGTGCCAGCAGTCCCCAGTCAGCTCTTTATGGCTACACCTTC
clone_size: few
d_call: .
j_call: TRBJ1-2
v_call: TRBV28

cdr3_aa: CASSLAPGGRNEQFF
cdr3_nt: TGTGCCAGCAGTTTAGCGCCGGGGGGGCGAAATGAGCAGTTCTTC
clone_size: .
d_call: TRBD2
j_call: TRBJ2-1
v_call: TRBV28

cdr3_aa: CASTQEGNNEQFF
cdr3_nt: TGTGCCAGCACCCAGGAGGGGAATAATGAGCAGTTCTTC
clone_size: few
d_call: .
j_call: TRBJ2-1
v_call: TRBV9

cdr3_aa: CSARAQETQYF
cdr3_nt: TGCAGTGCTAGGGCCCAAGAGACCCAGTACTTC
clone_size: .
d_call: .
j_call: TRBJ2-5
v_call: TRBV20-1

cdr3_aa: CASSAGNSNQPQHF
cdr3_nt: TGTGCCAGCAGCGCGGGAAATAGCAATCAGCCCCAGCATTTT
clone_size: .
d_call: .
j_call: TRBJ1-5
v_call: TRBV7-8

cdr3_aa: CASTVGGNGREQYF
cdr3_nt: TGTGCCAGCACCGTGGGGGGGAATGGAAGGGAGCAGTACTTC
clone_size: .
d_call: TRBD2
j_call: TRBJ2-7
v_call: TRBV6-6

cdr3_aa: CASSGTNTEAFF
cdr3_nt: TGTGCCAGCAGTGGGACGAACACTGAAGCTTTCTTT
clone_size: .
d_call: .
j_call: TRBJ1-1
v_call: TRBV25-1

cdr3_aa: CASSYGDLGTEAFF
cdr3_nt: TGTGCCAGCAGTTACGGCGACTTGGGCACTGAAGCTTTCTTT
clone_size: .
d_call: .
j_call: TRBJ1-1
v_call: TRBV6-5

cdr3_aa: CSVGGGEGQYF
cdr3_nt: TGCAGCGTTGGGGGCGGGGAAGGGCAGTACTTC
clone_size: .
d_call: .
j_call: TRBJ2-7
v_call: TRBV29-1

cdr3_aa: CATQRGLAITGELFF
cdr3_nt: TGTGCCACACAACGGGGCCTAGCAATCACCGGGGAGCTGTTTTTT
clone_size: few
d_call: .
j_call: TRBJ2-2
v_call: TRBV7-2

cdr3_aa: CASSPSVSTDTQYF
cdr3_nt: TGTGCCAGCAGTCCTAGCGTCAGCACAGATACGCAGTATTTT
clone_size: .
d_call: .
j_call: TRBJ2-3
v_call: TRBV11-3

cdr3_aa: CAIRGGSTDTQYF
cdr3_nt: TGTGCCATCAGAGGGGGTAGCACAGATACGCAGTATTTT
clone_size: .
d_call: .
j_call: TRBJ2-3
v_call: TRBV10-3

cdr3_aa: CASSPDLRTSGSNEQFF
cdr3_nt: TGTGCCAGCAGCCCAGATTTAAGAACTAGCGGGAGTAATGAGCAGTTCTTC
clone_size: once
d_call: TRBD2
j_call: TRBJ2-1
v_call: TRBV5-5

cdr3_aa: CASSTGGPPYEQYF
cdr3_nt: TGCGCCAGCAGCACCGGGGGACCCCCGTACGAGCAGTACTTC
clone_size: .
d_call: .
j_call: TRBJ2-7
v_call: TRBV5-1

cdr3_aa: CASSQTGSYEQYF
cdr3_nt: TGTGCCAGCAGCCAAACCGGGTCCTACGAGCAGTACTTC
clone_size: .
d_call: .
j_call: TRBJ2-7
v_call: TRBV4-1

cdr3_aa: CASSRAGVTNQPQHF
cdr3_nt: TGTGCCAGCAGTCGAGCGGGGGTAACGAATCAGCCCCAGCATTTT
clone_size: .
d_call: .
j_call: TRBJ1-5
v_call: TRBV7-2

cdr3_aa: CASSYSGTGAGSPLHF
cdr3_nt: TGTGCCAGCAGTTACTCCGGAACAGGGGCGGGCTCACCCCTCCACTTT
clone_size: .
d_call: TRBD1
j_call: TRBJ1-6
v_call: TRBV6-5

cdr3_aa: CASKAGRLGYEQYF
cdr3_nt: TGTGCCAGCAAGGCGGGGCGGTTGGGCTACGAGCAGTACTTC
clone_size: .
d_call: .
j_call: TRBJ2-7
v_call: TRBV6-5

cdr3_aa: CASSPPAGVNTEAFF
cdr3_nt: TGTGCCAGCTCACCACCGGCAGGGGTGAACACTGAAGCTTTCTTT
clone_size: .
d_call: .
j_call: TRBJ1-1
v_call: TRBV18

cdr3_aa: CASSVTSGYTDTQYF
cdr3_nt: TGTGCCAGCAGCGTGACTAGCGGGTACACAGATACGCAGTATTTT
clone_size: few
d_call: TRBD2
j_call: TRBJ2-3
v_call: TRBV9

cdr3_aa: CASSSEPSGIRQETQYF
cdr3_nt: TGCGCCAGCAGCTCAGAACCCAGCGGGATCCGCCAAGAGACCCAGTACTTC
clone_size: .
d_call: TRBD2
j_call: TRBJ2-5
v_call: TRBV5-1

cdr3_aa: CASSQVAGAGQPQHF
cdr3_nt: TGCGCCAGCAGCCAAGTGGCAGGGGCCGGTCAGCCCCAGCATTTT
clone_size: .
d_call: .
j_call: TRBJ1-5
v_call: TRBV4-1

cdr3_aa: CASSSPDRGHYGYTF
cdr3_nt: TGTGCCAGCAGCTCCCCGGACAGGGGGCATTATGGCTACACCTTC
clone_size: .
d_call: TRBD1
j_call: TRBJ1-2
v_call: TRBV11-2

cdr3_aa: CASSSWGPPSRGVNEQFF
cdr3_nt: TGTGCCAGCAGTTCCTGGGGGCCGCCGTCAAGAGGGGTCAATGAGCAGTTCTTC
clone_size: once
d_call: .
j_call: TRBJ2-1
v_call: TRBV27

cdr3_aa: CASSREGLSYNEQFF
cdr3_nt: TGTGCCAGCAGTCGAGAAGGATTATCCTACAATGAGCAGTTCTTC
clone_size: .
d_call: .
j_call: TRBJ2-1
v_call: TRBV6-5

cdr3_aa: CAWSPSSGLGETQYF
cdr3_nt: TGTGCCTGGAGTCCCTCAAGCGGGCTGGGGGAGACCCAGTACTTC
clone_size: .
d_call: .
j_call: TRBJ2-5
v_call: TRBV30

cdr3_aa: CASSEGESWGGAQYF
cdr3_nt: TGTGCCAGCAGTGAAGGGGAGTCGTGGGGGGGGGCCCAGTACTTC
clone_size: few
d_call: TRBD2
j_call: TRBJ2-5
v_call: TRBV6-1

cdr3_aa: CASRQRDSYEQYF
cdr3_nt: TGTGCCAGCAGACAAAGGGACAGCTACGAGCAGTACTTC
clone_size: .
d_call: TRBD1
j_call: TRBJ2-7
v_call: TRBV25-1

cdr3_aa: CASSTGISPLHF
cdr3_nt: TGTGCCAGTAGTACAGGGATTTCACCCCTCCACTTT
clone_size: .
d_call: .
j_call: TRBJ1-6
v_call: TRBV19

cdr3_aa: CASSLGGEGTDTQYF
cdr3_nt: TGCGCCAGCAGCTTGGGCGGGGAGGGCACAGATACGCAGTATTTT
clone_size: once
d_call: .
j_call: TRBJ2-3
v_call: TRBV5-1

cdr3_aa: CASSLWGGGYTF
cdr3_nt: TGTGCCAGCAGTTTATGGGGGGGAGGCTACACCTTC
clone_size: .
d_call: .
j_call: TRBJ1-2
v_call: TRBV28

cdr3_aa: CASSVQGRGYGYTF
cdr3_nt: TGTGCCAGCAGCGTACAGGGCCGGGGCTATGGCTACACCTTC
clone_size: once
d_call: .
j_call: TRBJ1-2
v_call: TRBV11-1

cdr3_aa: CASSLWTGGFTDTQYF
cdr3_nt: TGTGCCAGCAGCTTGTGGACAGGGGGATTCACAGATACGCAGTATTTT
clone_size: .
d_call: TRBD1
j_call: TRBJ2-3
v_call: TRBV5-4

cdr3_aa: CASRSGVSYEQYF
cdr3_nt: TGTGCCAGCCGATCGGGGGTCTCCTACGAGCAGTACTTC
clone_size: .
d_call: .
j_call: TRBJ2-7
v_call: TRBV7-8

cdr3_aa: CAISESKVSGGYTF
cdr3_nt: TGTGCCATCAGTGAGTCGAAGGTTTCCGGTGGCTACACCTTC
clone_size: few
d_call: .
j_call: TRBJ1-2
v_call: TRBV10-3

cdr3_aa: CASSLGWTQGSGNTIYF
cdr3_nt: TGTGCCAGCAGCTTAGGGTGGACCCAGGGCTCTGGAAACACCATATATTTT
clone_size: .
d_call: .
j_call: TRBJ1-3
v_call: TRBV7-9

cdr3_aa: CASSYYPTEAFF
cdr3_nt: TGTGCCAGCAGTTACTACCCCACTGAAGCTTTCTTT
clone_size: .
d_call: .
j_call: TRBJ1-1
v_call: TRBV6-6

cdr3_aa: CASSHGDRVTYNSPLHF
cdr3_nt: TGTGCCAGCAGCCATGGAGACAGGGTCACCTATAATTCACCCCTCCACTTT
clone_size: .
d_call: TRBD1
j_call: TRBJ1-6
v_call: TRBV9

cdr3_aa: CASTTLTDTQYF
cdr3_nt: TGTGCCAGCACCACTCTGACAGATACGCAGTATTTT
clone_size: .
d_call: .
j_call: TRBJ2-3
v_call: TRBV6-1

cdr3_aa: CASNNRGRRAFF
cdr3_nt: TGTGCCAGCAACAACAGGGGGCGCAGGGCTTTCTTT
clone_size: .
d_call: TRBD1
j_call: TRBJ1-1
v_call: TRBV6-6

cdr3_aa: CASSIPGGDEKLFF
cdr3_nt: TGTGCCAGTAGTATTCCCGGGGGAGATGAAAAACTGTTTTTT
clone_size: .
d_call: .
j_call: TRBJ1-4
v_call: TRBV19

cdr3_aa: CASSQDLRTVYEQYF
cdr3_nt: TGTGCCAGCAGCCAAGATTTGAGGACCGTCTACGAGCAGTACTTC
clone_size: .
d_call: .
j_call: TRBJ2-7
v_call: TRBV4-2

cdr3_aa: CASSSGGVEQYF
cdr3_nt: TGTGCCAGCAGTTCGGGCGGGGTCGAGCAGTACTTC
clone_size: .
d_call: .
j_call: TRBJ2-7
v_call: TRBV5-6

cdr3_aa: CASSVGWSWGNNEQFF
cdr3_nt: TGTGCCAGCAGCGTAGGGTGGTCCTGGGGGAACAATGAGCAGTTCTTC
clone_size: .
d_call: .
j_call: TRBJ2-1
v_call: TRBV9

cdr3_aa: CASSLDGKYSYNEQFF
cdr3_nt: TGCGCCAGCAGCTTGGATGGCAAGTACTCCTACAATGAGCAGTTCTTC
clone_size: .
d_call: .
j_call: TRBJ2-1
v_call: TRBV5-1

cdr3_aa: CASSVSPSGANVLTF
cdr3_nt: TGTGCCAGCAGTGTTTCTCCCTCTGGGGCCAACGTCCTGACTTTC
clone_size: .
d_call: .
j_call: TRBJ2-6
v_call: TRBV2

cdr3_aa: CAWGRDRPYGYTF
cdr3_nt: TGTGCCTGGGGCCGGGACAGGCCATATGGCTACACCTTC
clone_size: .
d_call: TRBD1
j_call: TRBJ1-2
v_call: TRBV30

cdr3_aa: CASSVEGQGYNEQYF
cdr3_nt: TGTGCCAGCAGCGTAGAGGGACAGGGGTACAACGAGCAGTACTTC
clone_size: .
d_call: TRBD1
j_call: TRBJ2-7
v_call: TRBV9

cdr3_aa: CASSAGQSSYEQYF
cdr3_nt: TGTGCCAGCTCAGCGGGACAAAGCTCCTACGAGCAGTACTTC
clone_size: .
d_call: .
j_call: TRBJ2-7
v_call: TRBV18